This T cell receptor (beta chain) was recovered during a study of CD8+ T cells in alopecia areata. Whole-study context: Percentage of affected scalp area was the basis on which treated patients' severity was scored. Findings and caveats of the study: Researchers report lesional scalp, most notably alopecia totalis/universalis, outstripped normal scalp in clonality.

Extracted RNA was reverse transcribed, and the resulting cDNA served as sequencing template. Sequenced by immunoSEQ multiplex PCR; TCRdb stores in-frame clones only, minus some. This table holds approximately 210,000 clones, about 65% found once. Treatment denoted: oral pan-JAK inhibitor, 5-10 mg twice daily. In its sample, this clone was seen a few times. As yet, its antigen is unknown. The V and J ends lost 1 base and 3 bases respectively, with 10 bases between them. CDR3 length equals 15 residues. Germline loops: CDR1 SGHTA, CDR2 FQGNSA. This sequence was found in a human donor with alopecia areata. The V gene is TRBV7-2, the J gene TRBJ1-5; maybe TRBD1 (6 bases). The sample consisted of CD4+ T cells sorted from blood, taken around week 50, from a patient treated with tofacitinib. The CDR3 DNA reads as TGTGCCAGCAGCTTAGGTGACAGGAACAATCAGCCCCAGCATTTT. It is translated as CASSLGDRNNQPQHF.